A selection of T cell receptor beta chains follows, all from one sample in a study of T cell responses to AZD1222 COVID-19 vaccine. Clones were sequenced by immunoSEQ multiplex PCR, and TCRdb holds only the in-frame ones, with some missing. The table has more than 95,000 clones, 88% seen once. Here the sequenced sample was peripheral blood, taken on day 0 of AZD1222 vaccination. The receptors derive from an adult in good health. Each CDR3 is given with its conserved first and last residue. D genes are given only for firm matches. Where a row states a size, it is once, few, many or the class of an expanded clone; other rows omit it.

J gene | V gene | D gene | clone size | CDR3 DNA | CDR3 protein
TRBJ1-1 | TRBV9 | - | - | TGTGCCAGCAGGGAAACAGGTTCCGACACTGAAGCTTTCTTT | CASRETGSDTEAFF
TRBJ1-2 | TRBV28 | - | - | TGTGCCAGCAGTTTGAGTCCCTATGGCTACACCTTC | CASSLSPYGYTF
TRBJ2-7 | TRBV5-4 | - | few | TGTGCCAGCAGCCCCATGGGGAAAAGCAACGAGCAGTACTTC | CASSPMGKSNEQYF
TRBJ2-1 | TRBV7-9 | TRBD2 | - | TGTGCCAGCAGCTTTAGACTAGCTTATAGCTCCTACAATGAGCAGTTCTTC | CASSFRLAYSSYNEQFF
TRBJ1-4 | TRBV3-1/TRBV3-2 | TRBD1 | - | TGTGCCAGCAGCCAAGATCGGGACAGACCAACTAATGAAAAACTGTTTTTT | CASSQDRDRPTNEKLFF
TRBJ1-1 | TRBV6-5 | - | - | TGTGCCAGCAGTTCCTTGGGCCCAAACACTGAAGCTTTCTTT | CASSSLGPNTEAFF
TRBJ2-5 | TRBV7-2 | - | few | TGTGCCAGCAGCTTTACAGGGGGGGAAACCCAGTACTTC | CASSFTGGETQYF
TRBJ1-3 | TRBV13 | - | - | TGTGCCAGCAGCTTAGGGGGACGGGGAACGCTTGGAAACACCATATATTTT | CASSLGGRGTLGNTIYF
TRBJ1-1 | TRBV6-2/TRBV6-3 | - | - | TGTGCCAGCAGTGGACGGGGGGGTGAGGGCACTGAAGCTTTCTTT | CASSGRGGEGTEAFF
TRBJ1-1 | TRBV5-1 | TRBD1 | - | TGCGCCAGCAGAGCCGGGACAGTAAACACTGAAGCTTTCTTT | CASRAGTVNTEAFF
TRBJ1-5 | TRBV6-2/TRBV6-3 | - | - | TGTGCCAGCAGTTACCCCCCCAGGAGGGACCAGCCCCAGCATTTT | CASSYPPRRDQPQHF
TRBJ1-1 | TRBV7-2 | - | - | TGTGCCAGCAGCCCGTCCAGGGAAGCGAACACTGAAGCTTTCTTT | CASSPSREANTEAFF
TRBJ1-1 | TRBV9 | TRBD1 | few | TGTGCCAGCGCTCGACAGGGCGGGAACACTGAAGCTTTCTTT | CASARQGGNTEAFF
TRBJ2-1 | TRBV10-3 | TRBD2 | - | TGTGCCATTCGTAGGGAGATGGGGACTAGCGGTTACAATGAGCAGTTCTTC | CAIRREMGTSGYNEQFF
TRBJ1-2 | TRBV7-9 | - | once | TGTGCCAGCAGCTTAGGCGTGGAACAGGGATCCTCCGGCCATGGCTACACCTTC | CASSLGVEQGSSGHGYTF
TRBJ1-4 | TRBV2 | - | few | TGTGCCAGCAGCCGTAAACAGGGAATTGAGGAAAAACTGTTTTTT | CASSRKQGIEEKLFF
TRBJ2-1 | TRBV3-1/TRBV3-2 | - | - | TGTGCCAGCAGCCAAGACGACCGAACCAATGAGCAGTTCTTC | CASSQDDRTNEQFF
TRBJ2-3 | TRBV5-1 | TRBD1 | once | TGCGCCAGCAGCTTGGCCGGGACAGGGACAGCTACGCAGTATTTT | CASSLAGTGTATQYF
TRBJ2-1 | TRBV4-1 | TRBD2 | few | TGCGCCAGCAGCCAGGATCTAGCGGGAGCTTACAATGAGCAGTTCTTC | CASSQDLAGAYNEQFF
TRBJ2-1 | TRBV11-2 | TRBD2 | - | TGTGCCAGCAGCTCGAGGGGACTAGTTGGTGAGCAGTTCTTC | CASSSRGLVGEQFF
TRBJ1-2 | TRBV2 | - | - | TGTGCCAGCACAAGACAGGCCTATGGCTACACCTTC | CASTRQAYGYTF
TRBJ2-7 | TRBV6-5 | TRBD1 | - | TGTGCCAGCAGTTACTCCGGGACAGGGGTCTACGAGCAGTACTTC | CASSYSGTGVYEQYF
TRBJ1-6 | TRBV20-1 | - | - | TGCAGTGCTAGTACCGGGGGCTCCTATAATTCACCCCTCCACTTT | CSASTGGSYNSPLHF
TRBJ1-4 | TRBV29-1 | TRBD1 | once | TGCAGCGTTGGTGGCTGGGACAGGGTCCATGAAAAACTGTTTTTT | CSVGGWDRVHEKLFF
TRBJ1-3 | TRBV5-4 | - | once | TGTGCCAGCAGCTTACAGGGAGGAAACACCATATATTTT | CASSLQGGNTIYF
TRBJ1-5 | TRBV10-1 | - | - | TGCGCCAGCAGAAGGATGGAGGAGGTCAGCAATCAGCCCCAGCATTTT | CASRRMEEVSNQPQHF
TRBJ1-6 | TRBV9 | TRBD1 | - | TGTGCCAGCAGCGCCCGGACAGGCGATAATTCACCCCTCCACTTT | CASSARTGDNSPLHF
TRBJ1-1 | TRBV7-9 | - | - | TGTGCCAGCAGCTCCGCCGGTGGGCAGGCGGGAGCTTTCTTT | CASSSAGGQAGAFF
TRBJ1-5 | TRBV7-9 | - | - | TGTGCCAGCAGCCCTTCGGTGGGGCAGTCAAATCAGCCCCAGCATTTT | CASSPSVGQSNQPQHF
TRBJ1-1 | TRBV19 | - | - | TGTGCCAGTAGGACCGAGATGAACACTGAAGCTTTCTTT | CASRTEMNTEAFF
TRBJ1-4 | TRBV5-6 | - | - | TGTGCCAGCAGAACTAACAGGGAAATAAGGGAAAAACTGTTTTTT | CASRTNREIREKLFF
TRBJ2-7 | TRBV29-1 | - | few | TGCAGCGTTGGAAGGGACGGTTACGAGCAGTACTTC | CSVGRDGYEQYF
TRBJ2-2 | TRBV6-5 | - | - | TGTGCCAGCCGAGGGCGGACTAACACCGGGGAGCTGTTTTTT | CASRGRTNTGELFF
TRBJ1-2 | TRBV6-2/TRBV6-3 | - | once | TGTGCCAGCAGATACAGGGAGGAAGGCTATGGCTACACCTTC | CASRYREEGYGYTF
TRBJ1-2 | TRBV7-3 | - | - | TGTGCCAGCAGCCTAACCCGGGACAAGCGTGGCTACACCTTC | CASSLTRDKRGYTF
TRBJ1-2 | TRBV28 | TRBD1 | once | TGTGCCAGCAGTCGGGACAGGTCGGCCTATGGCTACACCTTC | CASSRDRSAYGYTF
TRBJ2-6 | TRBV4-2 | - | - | TGTGCCAGCAGCCCCCGAGAAGGGGCTGGGGCCAACGTCCTGACTTTC | CASSPREGAGANVLTF
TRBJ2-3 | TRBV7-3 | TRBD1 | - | TGTGCCAGCCAACAGGGGCACGGGGCAGATACGCAGTATTTT | CASQQGHGADTQYF
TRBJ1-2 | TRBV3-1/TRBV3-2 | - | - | TGTGCCAGCAGCCAAAGACAGAGCACCTTTAACTATGGCTACACCTTC | CASSQRQSTFNYGYTF
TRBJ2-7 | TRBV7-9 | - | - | TGTGCCAGCAGCTTAGAGACCTACGAGCAGTACTTC | CASSLETYEQYF
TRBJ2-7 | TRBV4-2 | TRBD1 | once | TGTGCCAGCAGCCCGACCCGGGACAGAGACTACGAGCAGTACTTC | CASSPTRDRDYEQYF
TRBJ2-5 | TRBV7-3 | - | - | TGTGCCAGCAGCCCGGGACATTCCTTGTCGGAGACCCAGTACTTC | CASSPGHSLSETQYF
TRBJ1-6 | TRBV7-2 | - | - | TGTGCCAGCAGCCTACAGAGCTCCTATAATTCACCCCTCCACTTT | CASSLQSSYNSPLHF
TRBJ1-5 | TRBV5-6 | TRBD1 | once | TGTGCCAGCAGCTTCCTGGACAGGCCAAATCAGCCCCAGCATTTT | CASSFLDRPNQPQHF
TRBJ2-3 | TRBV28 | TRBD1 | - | TGTGCCAGCAGTCCAGGGGGAAGCACAGATACGCAGTATTTT | CASSPGGSTDTQYF
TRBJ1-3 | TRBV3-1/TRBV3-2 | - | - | TGTGCCAGCAGCCAAGAACCAGGGACCTCTGGAAACACCATATATTTT | CASSQEPGTSGNTIYF
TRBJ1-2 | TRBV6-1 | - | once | TGTGCCAGCAGTGAAGGGCCAGGCCCTAACTATGGCTACACCTTC | CASSEGPGPNYGYTF
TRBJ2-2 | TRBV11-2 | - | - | TGTGCCAGCAGCTTAGCGGCGTTGAACACCGGGGAGCTGTTTTTT | CASSLAALNTGELFF
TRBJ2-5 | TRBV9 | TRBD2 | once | TGTGCCAGCAGCGTGGGACTAGCGGGAGGGAACCAAGAGACCCAGTACTTC | CASSVGLAGGNQETQYF
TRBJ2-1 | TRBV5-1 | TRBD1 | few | TGCGCCAGCAGCTCAACGACGACAGGGGATGAGCAGTTCTTC | CASSSTTTGDEQFF
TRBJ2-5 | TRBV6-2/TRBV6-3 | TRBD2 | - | TGTGCCAGCAGTTACGGGGGGGCTAGCGGGGTGTACCAAGAGACCCAGTACTTC | CASSYGGASGVYQETQYF
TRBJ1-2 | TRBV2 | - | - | TGTGCCAGCAGTGAGGAGTCTAACTATGGCTACACCTTC | CASSEESNYGYTF
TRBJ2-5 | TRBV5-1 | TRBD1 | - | TGCGCCAGCAGCTTGGAGGGACAGGGGACCCAGTACTTC | CASSLEGQGTQYF
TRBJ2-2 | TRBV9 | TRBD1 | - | TGTGCCAGCACCCCGACAGGGGGCGACACCGGGGAGCTGTTTTTT | CASTPTGGDTGELFF
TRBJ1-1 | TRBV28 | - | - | TGTGCCAGCAGTTTAATGGACCGGTCAGCGCTCTTT | CASSLMDRSALF
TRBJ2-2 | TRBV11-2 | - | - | TGTGCCAGCAGCCCATGGGCCGAACTTACCGGGGAGCTGTTTTTT | CASSPWAELTGELFF